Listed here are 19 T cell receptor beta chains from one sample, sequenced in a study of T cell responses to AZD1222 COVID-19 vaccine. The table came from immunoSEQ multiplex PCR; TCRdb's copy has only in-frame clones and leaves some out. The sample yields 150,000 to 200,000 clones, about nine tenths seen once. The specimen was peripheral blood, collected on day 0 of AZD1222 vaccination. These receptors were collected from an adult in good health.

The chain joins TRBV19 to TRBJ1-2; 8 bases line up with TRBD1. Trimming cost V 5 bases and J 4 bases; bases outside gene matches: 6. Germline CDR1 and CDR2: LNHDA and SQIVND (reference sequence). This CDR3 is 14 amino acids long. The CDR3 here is CASSSGTGTYGYTF. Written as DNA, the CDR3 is TGTGCCAGTAGTTCCGGGACAGGTACCTATGGCTACACCTTC.

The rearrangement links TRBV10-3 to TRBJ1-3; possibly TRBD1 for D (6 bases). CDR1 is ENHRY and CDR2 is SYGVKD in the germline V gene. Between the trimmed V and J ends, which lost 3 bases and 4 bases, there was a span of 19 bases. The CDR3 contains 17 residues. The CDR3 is CAISDPNEGTNGNTIYF. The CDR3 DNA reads TGTGCCATCAGTGACCCGAACGAAGGGACAAACGGAAACACCATATATTTT.

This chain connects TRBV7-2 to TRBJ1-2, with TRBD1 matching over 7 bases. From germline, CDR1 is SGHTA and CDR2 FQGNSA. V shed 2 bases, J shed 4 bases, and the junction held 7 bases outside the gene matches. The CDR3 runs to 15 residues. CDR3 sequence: CASSLISGGGYGYTF. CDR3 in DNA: TGTGCCAGCAGCTTAATTTCAGGGGGAGGCTATGGCTACACCTTC.

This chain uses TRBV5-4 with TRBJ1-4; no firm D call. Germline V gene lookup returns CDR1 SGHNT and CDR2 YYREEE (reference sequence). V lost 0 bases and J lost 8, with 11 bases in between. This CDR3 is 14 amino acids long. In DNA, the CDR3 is TGTGCCAGCAGCTTGGAGGGCTATCCGGAAAAACTGTTTTTT. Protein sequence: CASSLEGYPEKLFF.

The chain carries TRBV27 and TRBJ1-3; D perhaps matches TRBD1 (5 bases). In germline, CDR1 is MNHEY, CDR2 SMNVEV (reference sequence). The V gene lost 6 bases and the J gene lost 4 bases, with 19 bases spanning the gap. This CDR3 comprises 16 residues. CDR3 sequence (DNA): TGTGCCAGCAGGCTTGGGGGGTCACTCGCAGGAAACACCATATATTTT. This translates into CASRLGGSLAGNTIYF.

CDR3 loop: CATSRVIGQPRVQETQYF. CDR3 nucleotide sequence: TGTGCCACCAGCAGAGTCATTGGGCAGCCTAGAGTACAAGAGACCCAGTACTTC. This rearrangement joins TRBV15 to TRBJ2-5; D is uncertain. The V and J ends lost 1 base and 2 bases respectively, with 20 bases between them. Germline CDR1 is LNHNV and CDR2 is YYDKDF (reference sequence). This CDR3 is 18 amino acids long.

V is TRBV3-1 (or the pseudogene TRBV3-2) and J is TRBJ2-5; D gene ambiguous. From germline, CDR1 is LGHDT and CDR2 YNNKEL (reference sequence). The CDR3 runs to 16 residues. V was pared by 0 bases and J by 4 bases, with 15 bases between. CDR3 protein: CASSQEGANPRETQYF. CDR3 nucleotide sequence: TGTGCCAGCAGCCAAGAGGGCGCCAACCCCCGAGAGACCCAGTACTTC.

CDR3: CASSLQQPWTGEVGELFF. The CDR3 DNA is TGTGCCAGCAGCTTGCAACAGCCGTGGACAGGGGAGGTCGGGGAGCTGTTTTTT. The chain employs TRBV5-6 and TRBJ2-2, with 9 positions matching TRBD1. CDR1 SGHDT and CDR2 YYEEEE come from the germline V gene. The CDR3 length is 18 residues. J was trimmed by 7 bases and V by 1 base; bases with no gene match: 14. Full variable domain (outside the CDR3, taken from reference TRBV5-6 and TRBJ2-2): DAGVTQSPTHLIKTRGQQVTLRCSPKSGHDTVSWYQQALGQGPQFIFQYYEEEERQRGNFPDRFSGHQFPNYSSELNVNALLLGDSALYLCASSLQQPWTGEVGELFFGEGSRLTVL.

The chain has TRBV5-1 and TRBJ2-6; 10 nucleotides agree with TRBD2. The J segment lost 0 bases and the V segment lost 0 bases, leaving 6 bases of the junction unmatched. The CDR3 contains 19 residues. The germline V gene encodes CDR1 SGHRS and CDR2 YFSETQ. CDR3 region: CASSLAQREGGSGANVLTF. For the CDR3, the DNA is TGCGCCAGCAGCTTGGCCCAGCGGGAGGGGGGCTCTGGGGCCAACGTCCTGACTTTC.

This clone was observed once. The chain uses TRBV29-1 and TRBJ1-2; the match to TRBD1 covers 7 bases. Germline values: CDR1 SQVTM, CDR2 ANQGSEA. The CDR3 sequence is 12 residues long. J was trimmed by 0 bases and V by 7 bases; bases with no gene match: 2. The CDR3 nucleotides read TGCAGCGGACAGGGAGCTAACTATGGCTACACCTTC. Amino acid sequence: CSGQGANYGYTF.

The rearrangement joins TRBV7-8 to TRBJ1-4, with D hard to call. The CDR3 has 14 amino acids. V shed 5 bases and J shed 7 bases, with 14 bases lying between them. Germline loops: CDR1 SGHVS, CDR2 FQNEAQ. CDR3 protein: CASSPRARVEKLFF. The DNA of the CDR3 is TGTGCCAGCAGCCCCCGGGCTAGGGTTGAAAAACTGTTTTTT.

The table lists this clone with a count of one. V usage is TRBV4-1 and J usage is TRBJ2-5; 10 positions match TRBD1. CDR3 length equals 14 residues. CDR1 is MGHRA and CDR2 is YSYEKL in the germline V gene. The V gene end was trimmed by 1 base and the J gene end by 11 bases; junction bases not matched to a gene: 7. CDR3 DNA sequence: TGCGCCAGCAGCCAAGGGGACAGGGGCGGCCATCAGTACTTC. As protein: CASSQGDRGGHQYF.

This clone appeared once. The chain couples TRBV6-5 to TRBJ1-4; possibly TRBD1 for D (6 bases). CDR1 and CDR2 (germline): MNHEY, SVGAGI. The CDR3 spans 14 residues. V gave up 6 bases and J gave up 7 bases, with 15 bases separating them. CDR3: CASRGGPLGEKLFF. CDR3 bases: TGTGCCAGCAGGGGGGGGCCCCTCGGTGAAAAACTGTTTTTT.

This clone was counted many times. DNA for the CDR3: TGTGCCAGCTCACCGTGGGGGACGGAGACCCAGTACTTC. As protein: CASSPWGTETQYF. The chain carries TRBV18 and TRBJ2-5; D possibly uses TRBD1 or TRBD2 (5 bases each). The germline gives CDR1 KGHSH, CDR2 LQKENI. The CDR3 totals 13 residues. Between the trimmed V and J ends, which lost 3 bases and 5 bases, there was a span of 10 bases.

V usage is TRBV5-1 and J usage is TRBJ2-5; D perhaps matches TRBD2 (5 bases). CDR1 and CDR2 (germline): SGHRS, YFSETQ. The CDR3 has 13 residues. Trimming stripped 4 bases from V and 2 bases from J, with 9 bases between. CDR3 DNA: TGCGCCAGCAGCGGCGGGTTGCAAGAGACCCAGTACTTC. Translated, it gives CASSGGLQETQYF.

CDR3 DNA: TGTGCCAGCAGCCAGGGAGGGAGGGGCTACACCTTC. Translating it yields CASSQGGRGYTF. The chain carries TRBV4-2 and TRBJ1-2, with D unclear. Trimming shortened V by 3 bases and J by 8 bases, and 10 bases separated the two germline ends. Germline CDR1 is LGHNA and CDR2 is YNFKEQ. There are 12 residues in the CDR3.

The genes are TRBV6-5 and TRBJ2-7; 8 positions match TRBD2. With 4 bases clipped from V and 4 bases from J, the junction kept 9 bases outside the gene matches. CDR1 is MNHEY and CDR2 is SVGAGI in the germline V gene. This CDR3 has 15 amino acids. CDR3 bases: TGTGCCAGCAGTTCAACGGGGGGGGCCGGGTACGAGCAGTACTTC. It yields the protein CASSSTGGAGYEQYF.

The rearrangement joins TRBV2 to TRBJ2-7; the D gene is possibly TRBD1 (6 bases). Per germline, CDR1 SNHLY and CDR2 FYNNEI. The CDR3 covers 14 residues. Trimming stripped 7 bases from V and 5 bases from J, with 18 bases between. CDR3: CASMGTLTGDEQYF. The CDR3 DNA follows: TGTGCCAGCATGGGGACACTCACGGGCGACGAGCAGTACTTC.

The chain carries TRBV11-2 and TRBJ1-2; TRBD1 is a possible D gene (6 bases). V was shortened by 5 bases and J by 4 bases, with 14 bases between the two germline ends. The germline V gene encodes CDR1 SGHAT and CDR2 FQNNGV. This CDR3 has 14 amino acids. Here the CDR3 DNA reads TGTGCCAGCAGCCCCCGATTAGGGGGCTATGGCTACACCTTC. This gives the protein CASSPRLGGYGYTF.